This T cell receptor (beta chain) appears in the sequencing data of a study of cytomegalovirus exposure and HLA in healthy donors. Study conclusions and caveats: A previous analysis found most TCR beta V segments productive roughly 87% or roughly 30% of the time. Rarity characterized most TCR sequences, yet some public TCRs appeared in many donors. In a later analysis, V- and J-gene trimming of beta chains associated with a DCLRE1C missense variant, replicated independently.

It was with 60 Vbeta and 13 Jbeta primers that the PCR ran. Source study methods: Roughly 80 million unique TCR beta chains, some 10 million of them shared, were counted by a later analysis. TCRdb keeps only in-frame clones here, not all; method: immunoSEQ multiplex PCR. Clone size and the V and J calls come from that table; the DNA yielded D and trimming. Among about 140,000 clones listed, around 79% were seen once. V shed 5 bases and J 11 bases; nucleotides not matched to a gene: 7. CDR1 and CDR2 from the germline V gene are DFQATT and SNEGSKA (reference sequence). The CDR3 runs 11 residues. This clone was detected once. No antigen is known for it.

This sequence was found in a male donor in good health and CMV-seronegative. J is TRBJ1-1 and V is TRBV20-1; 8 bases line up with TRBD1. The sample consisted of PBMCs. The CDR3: CSAQGQGWAFF. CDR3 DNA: TGCAGTGCTCAAGGACAGGGCTGGGCTTTCTTT.